The entry below describes one TCR beta chain. Its antigen is not known. Trimming cost V 5 bases and J 3 bases, with 16 bases left between them. CDR1 and CDR2 from the germline V gene are MNHEY and SMNVEV (reference sequence). CDR3 length: 16 residues. Data came from immunoSEQ multiplex PCR; TCRdb stores just in-frame clones and leaves some out. The sample shows 95,000 to 110,000 clones, around nine tenths of them seen only once. These data belong to a study of T cell responses to AZD1222 COVID-19 vaccine. Study results and caveats: Spike-specific TCR breadth and depth rose after two AZD1222 doses. Reports say nearly half of spike-specific TCRs go after unmutated variant regions.

This sequence was found in an adult in good health. The J gene is TRBJ2-2, the V gene TRBV27; no reliable D call. The sequenced sample was peripheral blood, obtained on day 0 of AZD1222 vaccination. For the CDR3, the DNA is TGTGCCAGCAGTACCCCTCGTGGGGATTACACCGGGGAGCTGTTTTTT. Residues: CASSTPRGDYTGELFF.